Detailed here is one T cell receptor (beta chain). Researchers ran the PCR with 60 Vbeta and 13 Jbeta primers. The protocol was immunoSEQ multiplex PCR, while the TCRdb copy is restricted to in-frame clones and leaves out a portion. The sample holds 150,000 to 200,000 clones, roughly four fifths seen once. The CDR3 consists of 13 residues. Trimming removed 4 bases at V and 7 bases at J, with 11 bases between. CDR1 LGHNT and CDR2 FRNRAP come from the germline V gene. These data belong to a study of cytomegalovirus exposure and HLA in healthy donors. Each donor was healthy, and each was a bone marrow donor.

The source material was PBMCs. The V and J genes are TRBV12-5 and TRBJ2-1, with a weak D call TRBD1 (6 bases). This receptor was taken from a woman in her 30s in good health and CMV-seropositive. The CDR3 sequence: CASGSAGVNEQFF. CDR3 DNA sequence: TGTGCTAGTGGTTCGGCAGGGGTGAATGAGCAGTTCTTC.